One sample yielded the 21 T cell receptor beta chains listed below, sequenced in a study of Tregs in tolerant kidney transplant recipients. TCRdb's table, derived via immunoSEQ multiplex PCR, lists solely in-frame clones and lacks some. The sample has roughly 69,000 clones, 85% to 90% seen once. Material: CD4+ T cells from blood, obtained before the transplant. These receptors were obtained from a human donor who received a combined kidney and bone marrow transplant.

This rearrangement joins TRBV19 to TRBJ1-5; 9 bases line up with TRBD1. J was trimmed by 4 bases and V by 3 bases; bases with no gene match: 10. The CDR3 consists of 17 residues. CDR1 and CDR2 (germline): LNHDA, SQIVND (reference sequence). The CDR3 DNA follows: TGTGCCAGTAGTATGTCGGGGGATGGGACAGGGAATCAGCCCCAGCATTTT. Protein: CASSMSGDGTGNQPQHF.

The CDR3 here is CASSSDGSFYGYTF. The CDR3 DNA reads TGTGCCAGCAGTTCCGACGGGAGTTTCTATGGCTACACCTTC. The chain is built from TRBV27 and TRBJ1-2; D is undetermined. Trimming pared 4 bases from V and 4 bases from J, leaving 13 bases between. Germline values: CDR1 MNHEY, CDR2 SMNVEV (reference sequence). The CDR3 runs to 14 residues.

The rearrangement uses TRBV18 and TRBJ2-6, with D perhaps matching TRBD2 (5 bases). Trimming shortened V by 2 bases and J by 0 bases, and 8 bases separated the two germline ends. This CDR3 contains 16 residues. Germline CDR1 is KGHSH and CDR2 is LQKENI. CDR3 DNA: TGTGCCAGCTCACCAGCGGGCGCCTCTGGGGCCAACGTCCTGACTTTC. It yields the protein CASSPAGASGANVLTF.

The chain is built from TRBV9 and TRBJ1-2; 10 positions match TRBD1. CDR1 and CDR2 from the germline V gene are SGDLS and YYNGEE. This CDR3 comprises 17 residues. The trim removed 0 bases at V and 5 bases at J, leaving 10 bases unmatched. CDR3 protein: CASSVDKWDRGRYGYTF. The CDR3 nucleotides read TGTGCCAGCAGCGTAGATAAATGGGACAGGGGAAGGTATGGCTACACCTTC.

The chain combines TRBV2 with TRBJ2-2; possibly TRBD1 for D (7 bases). This CDR3 has 16 amino acids. Per germline, CDR1 SNHLY and CDR2 FYNNEI. V lost 7 bases and J 3 bases, leaving 18 bases between the germline ends. CDR3 residues: CASKEGASMDTGELFF. The CDR3, as DNA: TGTGCCAGCAAGGAGGGGGCCAGCATGGACACCGGGGAGCTGTTTTTT.

The rearrangement uses TRBV5-5 and TRBJ2-7; possible D gene TRBD1, 5 bases. CDR1 is SGHKS and CDR2 is YYEKEE in the germline V gene (reference sequence). CDR3 length: 12 amino acids. Trimming removed 5 bases from V and 5 bases from J, with 11 bases in between. CDR3 sequence (DNA): TGTGCCAGCAGAAGACAGTTCGACGAGCAGTACTTC. Encoded protein: CASRRQFDEQYF.

This clone has just a few counts. The chain joins TRBV4-2 to TRBJ1-2; tentative D call: TRBD1 (6 bases). Germline CDR1 reads LGHNA; CDR2 reads YNFKEQ. Trimming stripped 1 base from V and 2 bases from J, with 14 bases between. The CDR3 sequence is 16 residues long. CDR3 residues: CASSQGDTRSNYGYTF. The CDR3 coding sequence is TGTGCCAGCAGCCAAGGGGACACCAGGTCCAACTATGGCTACACCTTC.

V usage is TRBV5-1 and J usage is TRBJ2-1; 10 nucleotides agree with TRBD2. The CDR3 has 20 amino acids. V dropped 0 bases and J dropped 0; count of bases not matched to a gene: 12. CDR1 and CDR2 from the germline V gene are SGHRS and YFSETQ. The CDR3 DNA is TGCGCCAGCAGCTTGGCATTTGGAGGGCTAGCGGGGGTCTCCTACAATGAGCAGTTCTTC. Its translation is CASSLAFGGLAGVSYNEQFF. The variable domain in full, with the rest retrieved from reference TRBV5-1 and TRBJ2-1, is KAGVTQTPRYLIKTRGQQVTLSCSPISGHRSVSWYQQTPGQGLQFLFEYFSETQRNKGNFPGRFSGRQFSNSRSEMNVSTLELGDSALYLCASSLAFGGLAGVSYNEQFFGPGTRLTVL.

The V and J genes are TRBV10-3 and TRBJ1-2; tentatively, D is TRBD1 (5 bases). Germline lookup yields CDR1 ENHRY and CDR2 SYGVKD. CDR3 length: 11 amino acids. V was shortened by 11 bases and J by 7 bases, with 14 bases between the two germline ends. The CDR3 DNA follows: TGTGCCGCGGGGGGGAATCCTGGCTACACCTTC. It encodes CAAGGNPGYTF.

This chain connects TRBV6-1 to TRBJ2-7; 15 nucleotides align to TRBD2. In germline, CDR1 is MNHNS, CDR2 SASEGT. The CDR3 contains 18 residues. The V gene end was trimmed by 6 bases and the J gene end by 2 bases; junction bases not matched to a gene: 11. The CDR3 sequence: CASSEIGTSGRTAYEQYF. Written as DNA, the CDR3 is TGTGCCAGCAGCGAAATTGGGACTAGCGGGAGGACCGCCTACGAGCAGTACTTC.

This clone was counted a few times. This chain joins TRBV4-1 and TRBJ2-7, with 7 nucleotides matching TRBD2. This CDR3 is 15 amino acids long. Trimming at V came to 1 base and at J to 2 bases, leaving 5 bases not matched to a gene. Germline V gene data show CDR1 as MGHRA and CDR2 as YSYEKL. DNA of the CDR3: TGCGCCAGCAGCCAAGTTACTAGCGCTACCTACGAGCAGTACTTC. This encodes CASSQVTSATYEQYF.

This chain uses TRBV11-3 with TRBJ1-1; D not certain. The CDR3 loop spans 14 amino acids. Trimming left V 0 bases short and J 2 bases short, with 7 bases between. Per germline, CDR1 SGHNT and CDR2 YENEEA. This chain's CDR3 is CASSLDSVNTEAFF. CDR3 in DNA: TGTGCCAGCAGCTTAGATTCGGTCAACACTGAAGCTTTCTTT.

The chain has TRBV9 and TRBJ1-1; 7 nucleotides align to TRBD1. Germline V gene sequence: CDR1 SGDLS, CDR2 YYNGEE. With 6 bases clipped from V and 3 bases from J, the junction kept 5 bases outside the gene matches. The CDR3 totals 13 residues. The CDR3 coding sequence is TGTGCCAGCAACGGACAGGACGACACTGAAGCTTTCTTT. It yields the protein CASNGQDDTEAFF.

The chain is built from TRBV25-1 and TRBJ2-1; TRBD2 agrees at 14 bases. The germline gives CDR1 MGHDK, CDR2 SYGVNS. The junction had 4 bases not matched to a gene; V was cut back by 10 bases and J by 8 bases. The CDR3 runs to 13 residues. The CDR3 nucleotides are TGTGCCACAGGACTAGCGGGAGGTCATGAGCAGTTCTTC. Amino acids: CATGLAGGHEQFF.

The V and J genes are TRBV28 and TRBJ2-7; 7 nucleotides line up with TRBD1. CDR1 MDHEN and CDR2 SYDVKM come from the germline V gene. The CDR3 spans 15 residues. The trim removed 4 bases at V and 3 bases at J, leaving 9 bases unmatched. CDR3 DNA sequence: TGTGCCAGCAGTTCGACAGGGTCCCCGGGCTACGAGCAGTACTTC. It codes for CASSSTGSPGYEQYF.

This chain links TRBV2 with TRBJ2-3, with 12 bases lining up with TRBD2. There are 15 residues in the CDR3. The ends lost 6 bases at V and 6 bases at J; junction bases unmatched: 7. Germline V gene lookup returns CDR1 SNHLY and CDR2 FYNNEI. CDR3: CASSQTSGRADTQYF. Written as DNA, the CDR3 is TGTGCCAGCAGCCAGACTAGCGGGAGAGCTGATACGCAGTATTTT.

The chain recombines TRBV5-8 with TRBJ2-3; D remains unclear. V was cut by 2 bases and J by 5 bases, with 3 bases left in between. The CDR3 runs 11 residues. Looked up from germline, CDR1 is SGHTS and CDR2 is YDEGEE. The CDR3 nucleotides are TGTGCCAGCAGCTTCGGAGATACGCAGTATTTT. Amino acid sequence: CASSFGDTQYF.

J is TRBJ2-7 and V is TRBV11-2, with D uncertain. This CDR3 has 12 amino acids. The V end was cut by 0 bases, the J end by 6 bases, with 6 bases between. From germline, CDR1 is SGHAT and CDR2 FQNNGV. The CDR3 DNA sequence: TGTGCCAGCAGCTTAGAAACCGGCGAGCAGTACTTC. This codes for CASSLETGEQYF.

The chain recombines TRBV19 with TRBJ1-2, with D perhaps TRBD1 (6 bases). Between the trimmed V and J ends, which lost 4 bases and 2 bases, there was a span of 20 bases. This CDR3 has 17 amino acids. Germline V gene data show CDR1 as LNHDA and CDR2 as SQIVND (reference sequence). The DNA for the CDR3 is TGTGCCAGTAGTACTAGCTCCCCGAGGACAGTCAACTATGGCTACACCTTC. It yields the protein CASSTSSPRTVNYGYTF.

The rearrangement links TRBV9 to TRBJ1-1; D is unresolved. The CDR3 contains 14 residues. The V end lost 0 bases, the J end lost 0 bases, and 6 bases lay between the germline ends. Looked up from germline, CDR1 is SGDLS and CDR2 is YYNGEE. CDR3 loop: CASSVGPVNTEAFF. CDR3 coding DNA: TGTGCCAGCAGCGTAGGTCCCGTGAACACTGAAGCTTTCTTT.

The rearrangement joins TRBV5-1 to TRBJ1-1; D call uncertain. The CDR3 totals 12 residues. Germline V CDR1 and CDR2: SGHRS, YFSETQ. The V end was cut by 4 bases, the J end by 1 base, with 5 bases between. This CDR3 reads CASSKQNTEAFF. Written as DNA, the CDR3 is TGCGCCAGCAGCAAACAGAACACTGAAGCTTTCTTT.